Listed below are T cell receptor beta chains from one sample, sequenced in a study of CD8 T cells in ankylosing spondylitis. TCRdb fed the 5' RACE reads into MiXCR, producing one record per CDR3 protein. In the table there are roughly 440,000 distinct CDR3 sequences, more than 15% of which are singletons. Input material: blood, either unsorted or a sorted T cell fraction (not recorded which). The receptors originated from a male donor with ankylosing spondylitis. Both conserved end residues are part of each CDR3. Each record gives: J gene, V gene, D gene, clone size, CDR3 DNA, CDR3 protein. D genes are given only for firm matches. Only part of the rows carry a size: once, few, many, or a class if the clone is expanded.

>TRBJ2-1|TRBV6-1|TRBD1|-
TGTGCCAGCAGAAACCTGACAGGGGGGCGTTCTCATGAGCAGTTCTTC
CASRNLTGGRSHEQFF
>TRBJ2-3|TRBV4-3|-|-
TGCGCCAGCAGCCGGGCTCCGATAGATACGCAGTATTTT
CASSRAPIDTQYF
>TRBJ2-2|TRBV7-2|TRBD1|few
TGTGCCAGCAGCCCGACAGGGGTGGGCACCGGGGAGCTGTTTTTT
CASSPTGVGTGELFF
>TRBJ2-1|TRBV12-3/TRBV12-4|-|many
TGTGCCAGCAGTTTAAGGGTAAACCACCGTGAGCAGTTCTTC
CASSLRVNHREQFF
>TRBJ1-2|TRBV29-1|TRBD1|few
TGCAGCGTAGACCTCGACAGGGGGTATGGCTACACCTTC
CSVDLDRGYGYTF
>TRBJ1-2|TRBV24-1|-|few
TGTGCCACCAGTGATCGACGTGGTGGGGCTCGCGCCTACACCTTC
CATSDRRGGARAYTF
>TRBJ2-5|TRBV24-1|-|few
TGTGCCACCAGTGATCCGGGATTTGGGAGCCAAGAGACCCAGTACTTC
CATSDPGFGSQETQYF
>TRBJ2-6|TRBV2|TRBD2|-
TGTGCCAGCAGTGAACGGGGGGTTTCTGGGGCCAACGTCCTGACTTTC
CASSERGVSGANVLTF
>TRBJ1-6|TRBV29-1|-|few
TGCAGCGTTCGGACCGATCGCCATAATAATTCACCCCTCCACTTT
CSVRTDRHNNSPLHF
>TRBJ2-1|TRBV5-1|-|-
TGCGCCAGCACAGAACAGGGGAGGGTCTACAATGAGCAGTTCTTC
CASTEQGRVYNEQFF
>TRBJ2-7|TRBV20-1|-|many
TGCAGTGCTAGAAGGGCCAACCCTGGAGTGCAGTACTTC
CSARRANPGVQYF
>TRBJ2-7|TRBV6-1|-|few
TGTGCCAGCAGCCGCCTGGCAACCTACGAGCAGTACTTC
CASSRLATYEQYF
>TRBJ2-1|TRBV7-7|TRBD1|-
TGTGCTAGCAGCTTGGACAGGGGGAACAATGAGCAGTTCTTC
CASSLDRGNNEQFF
>TRBJ2-1|TRBV3-1|-|few
TGTGCCAGCAGCCCAACCCGTCCGGGTTTTGGGGGCTACAATGAGCAGTTCTTC
CASSPTRPGFGGYNEQFF
>TRBJ2-2|TRBV5-1|-|-
TGCGCCAGCAGCGTCCGATTAGGCAACACCGGGGAGCTGTTTTTT
CASSVRLGNTGELFF
>TRBJ2-6|TRBV20-1|-|-
TGCAGTGCTAGCCGGGGGACAGCCCCTGGGGCCAACGTCCTGACTTTC
CSASRGTAPGANVLTF
>TRBJ1-2|TRBV21-1|-|-
TGTGCCAGCAGCCCCCAGGGAGAGGGCGACTATGGCTACACCTTC
CASSPQGEGDYGYTF
>TRBJ2-7|TRBV7-2|TRBD1|few
TGTGCCAGCGGGCGACAGGGGTCCTACGAGCAGTACTTC
CASGRQGSYEQYF
>TRBJ2-5|TRBV18|-|many
TGTGCCAGCTCACCACGGACCCAAGAGACCCAGTACTTC
CASSPRTQETQYF
>TRBJ2-7|TRBV28|-|few
TGTGCCAGCAGTTTTGGTGGAACAGGCGAGCAGTACTTC
CASSFGGTGEQYF
>TRBJ2-1|TRBV4-3|-|few
TGCGCCAGCAGCCAACCAGACAGGAACAATGAGCAGTTCTTC
CASSQPDRNNEQFF
>TRBJ1-3|TRBV29-1|-|-
TGCAGCGCACTAGGCTGGGGTGGTGGAAACACCATATATTTT
CSALGWGGGNTIYF
>TRBJ2-1|TRBV2|TRBD2|-
TGTGCCAGCACGACTAGCGGTTACAATGAGCAGTTCTTC
CASTTSGYNEQFF
>TRBJ2-1|TRBV12-3/TRBV12-4|-|many
TGTGCCAGCACCTCAAGCGCATACTTCAATGAGCAGTTCTTC
CASTSSAYFNEQFF